These T cell receptor beta chains were read from a single sample in a study of cytomegalovirus exposure and HLA in healthy donors. Generated by immunoSEQ multiplex PCR, the TCRdb table keeps only in-frame clones and is missing some. The data show 130,000 or so clones, 70% to 80% seen once. Sequencing was done on a sample of PBMCs. The receptors derive from a female donor in good health and CMV-seropositive. The CDR3 runs from the conserved cysteine through the conserved F or W. D genes are given only for firm matches. Where a row states a size, it is once, few, many or the class of an expanded clone; other rows omit it.

>TRBV2|.|TRBJ2-6|.
CASIYSSGANVLTF
TGTGCCAGCATTTACAGCTCTGGGGCCAACGTCCTGACTTTC
>TRBV28|.|TRBJ1-5|.
CASSDRDTFNQPQHF
TGTGCCAGCAGTGATCGGGACACCTTCAATCAGCCCCAGCATTTT
>TRBV5-1|TRBD2|TRBJ2-7|.
CASSLDSSGVYEQYF
TGCGCCAGCAGCTTGGATTCTAGCGGGGTTTACGAGCAGTACTTC
>TRBV5-6|TRBD1|TRBJ2-1|few
CASNRDRGLYEQFF
TGTGCCAGCAACAGGGACAGGGGGCTCTATGAGCAGTTCTTC
>TRBV5-1|TRBD1|TRBJ1-6|.
CASSLEGQRNSPLHF
TGCGCCAGCAGCTTGGAGGGACAGAGAAATTCACCCCTCCACTTT
>TRBV7-8|.|TRBJ1-1|few
CASTPLTTGYTEAFF
TGTGCCAGCACCCCGTTGACTACAGGGTACACTGAAGCTTTCTTT
>TRBV19|TRBD1|TRBJ2-7|.
CASSGTGIIYEQYF
TGTGCCAGTTCCGGGACAGGGATTATCTACGAGCAGTACTTC
>TRBV19|.|TRBJ2-4|.
CASSIVSAGIIQYF
TGTGCCAGTAGTATAGTTAGCGCGGGAATCATTCAGTACTTC
>TRBV11-2|.|TRBJ2-4|.
CASSLDARYGAKNIQYF
TGTGCCAGCAGCTTAGACGCGAGATACGGGGCCAAAAACATTCAGTACTTC
>TRBV4-1|TRBD2|TRBJ2-3|.
CASSRGLASDTQYF
TGCGCCAGCAGCCGAGGACTAGCCTCAGATACGCAGTATTTT
>TRBV28|.|TRBJ2-7|.
CASSLPGSYEQYF
TGTGCCAGCAGTTTACCAGGGTCCTACGAGCAGTACTTC
>TRBV5-1|.|TRBJ1-6|.
CASSLGNSYNSPLHF
TGCGCCAGCAGCTTGGGTAACTCCTATAATTCACCCCTCCACTTT
>TRBV2|.|TRBJ1-1|once
CASSLQGTRNTEAFF
TGTGCCAGCAGCCTACAGGGTACCAGGAACACTGAAGCTTTCTTT
>TRBV5-1|.|TRBJ2-2|.
CASSLRPRQGNTGELFF
TGCGCCAGCAGCTTGAGGCCCAGGCAGGGCAACACCGGGGAGCTGTTTTTT
>TRBV2|.|TRBJ1-6|.
CASRDRTDYNSPLHF
TGTGCCAGCAGGGATAGGACAGATTATAATTCACCCCTCCACTTT
>TRBV5-6|TRBD2|TRBJ2-2|.
CASRPIGAGENTGELFF
TGTGCCAGCAGACCGATCGGGGCGGGAGAGAACACCGGGGAGCTGTTTTTT
>TRBV7-9|TRBD1|TRBJ2-7|.
CASSRGTGGKYEQYF
TGTGCCAGCAGCCGAGGGACAGGGGGAAAGTACGAGCAGTACTTC
>TRBV29-1|TRBD1|TRBJ1-2|.
CSVVQGADYGYTF
TGCAGCGTTGTTCAGGGGGCCGACTATGGCTACACCTTC
>TRBV5-1|TRBD2|TRBJ2-2|.
CASSPGLAGGSAGELFF
TGCGCCAGCAGCCCCGGACTAGCGGGGGGTTCGGCCGGGGAGCTGTTTTTT
>TRBV2|TRBD1|TRBJ1-4|few
CASSGTANEKLFF
TGTGCCAGCAGCGGGACAGCTAATGAAAAACTGTTTTTT
>TRBV19|.|TRBJ1-2|few
CASSIQTGPNYGYTF
TGTGCCAGTAGTATCCAGACAGGACCTAACTATGGCTACACCTTC
>TRBV4-1|TRBD2|TRBJ2-5|.
CASSQETSGQETQYF
TGCGCCAGCAGCCAAGAGACTAGCGGCCAAGAGACCCAGTACTTC
>TRBV7-9|.|TRBJ2-1|few
CASTLISSYNEQFF
TGTGCCAGCACCCTTATTAGCTCCTACAATGAGCAGTTCTTC
>TRBV7-6|TRBD2|TRBJ2-1|.
CASSITDSGAYNEQFF
TGTGCCAGCAGCATAACGGATAGCGGGGCATACAATGAGCAGTTCTTC
>TRBV11-2|TRBD2|TRBJ2-5|.
CASSLSGGLGTQYF
TGTGCCAGCAGCTTATCGGGGGGTTTAGGGACCCAGTACTTC
>TRBV19|.|TRBJ2-5|.
CASSPLSGPQETQYF
TGTGCCAGTAGCCCACTATCTGGCCCCCAAGAGACCCAGTACTTC
>TRBV5-1|TRBD1|TRBJ1-6|few
CASSRDRNNSPLHF
TGCGCCAGCAGTCGGGACAGGAATAATTCACCCCTCCACTTT